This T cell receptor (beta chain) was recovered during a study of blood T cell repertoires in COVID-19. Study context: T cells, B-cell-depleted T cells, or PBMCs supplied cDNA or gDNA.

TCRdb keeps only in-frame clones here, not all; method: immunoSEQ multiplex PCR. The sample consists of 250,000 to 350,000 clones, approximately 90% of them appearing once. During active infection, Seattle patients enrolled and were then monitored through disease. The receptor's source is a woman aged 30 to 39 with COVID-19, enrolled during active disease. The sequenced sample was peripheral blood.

This chain's CDR3 is CASSVDGAGEVREQFF. Written as DNA, the CDR3 is TGTGCCAGCAGCGTAGATGGAGCGGGAGAGGTACGTGAGCAGTTCTTC. The chain recombines TRBV9 with TRBJ2-1; 8 bases match TRBD2. V lost 0 bases, J lost 9 bases, and 11 bases stayed unmatched. This CDR3 has 16 amino acids. Germline assignment: CDR1 SGDLS and CDR2 YYNGEE. Together with reference TRBV9 and TRBJ2-1, the CDR3 gives the full variable domain: DSGVTQTPKHLITATGQRVTLRCSPRSGDLSVYWYQQSLDQGLQFLIQYYNGEERAKGNILERFSAQQFPDLHSELNLSSLELGDSALYFCASSVDGAGEVREQFFGPGTRLTVL.